Below, 26 T cell receptor beta chains from the same sample are listed, as sequenced in a study of beta chain features in type 1 diabetes. The study reverse transcribed the entire isolated RNA, so it sequenced expressed TCRB transcripts. TCRdb keeps only in-frame clones here, not all; method: immunoSEQ multiplex PCR. The profile shows fewer than 900,000 clones, around a sixth of them singletons. Sequenced: naive CD4+ T cells from blood. The receptors shown here come from a woman aged 18-35 years in good health.

V is TRBV7-2 and J is TRBJ1-3; 8 bases match TRBD1. V lost 4 bases to trimming and J lost 3 bases; unmatched junction nucleotides: 8. The CDR3 has 16 amino acids. The germline V gene has CDR1 SGHTA and CDR2 FQGNSA. CDR3 nucleotides: TGTGCCAGCAGCTCCCGACAGGGGATGGGTGGAAACACCATATATTTT. This codes for CASSSRQGMGGNTIYF.

There are a few counts of this clone. The chain employs TRBV18 and TRBJ2-3; D call uncertain. CDR3 length equals 13 residues. V gave up 4 bases and J gave up 2 bases, with 7 bases separating them. Germline V gene data show CDR1 as KGHSH and CDR2 as LQKENI. The CDR3 DNA is TGTGCCAGCTCACGAGACCCCACAGATACGCAGTATTTT. This sequence encodes CASSRDPTDTQYF.

The chain employs TRBV28 and TRBJ2-3, with D perhaps given as TRBD1 or TRBD2 (6 bases each). The V end was cut by 3 bases, the J end by 5 bases, with 15 bases between. The germline gives CDR1 MDHEN, CDR2 SYDVKM. The CDR3 spans 15 residues. The CDR3 coding sequence is TGTGCCAGCAGTTTGGGGGGCTCCTCCGGAGATACGCAGTATTTT. It encodes CASSLGGSSGDTQYF.

The CDR3 DNA reads as TGTGCCAGCAGAGGAAACAGGGGCCCAAGCACAGATACGCAGTATTTT. Translated: CASRGNRGPSTDTQYF. The chain recombines TRBV9 with TRBJ2-3, with TRBD1 matching over 7 bases. V was pared by 5 bases and J by 0 bases, with 9 bases of the junction left unmatched. Germline values: CDR1 SGDLS, CDR2 YYNGEE. The CDR3 spans 16 residues.

For the CDR3, the DNA is TGTGCCAGTAGTATGGATAGACCCATCGGGGAGCTGTTTTTT. Amino acid sequence: CASSMDRPIGELFF. The J gene is TRBJ2-2, the V gene TRBV19, with D unclear. CDR1 is LNHDA, CDR2 SQIVND, per germline (reference sequence). The CDR3 covers 14 residues. Trimming removed 3 bases at V and 7 bases at J, with 12 bases between.

This clone appeared a few times. The V call is TRBV4-2, the J call TRBJ2-1; D could derive from TRBD1 or TRBD2 (5 bases each). The CDR3 length is 14 residues. Trimming removed 0 bases at V and 10 bases at J, with 13 bases between. Germline CDR1 LGHNA, CDR2 YNFKEQ. The CDR3 is CASSQDIGEREQFF. DNA for the CDR3: TGTGCCAGCAGCCAAGATATAGGGGAGAGGGAGCAGTTCTTC.

V and J are TRBV27 and TRBJ2-1; 7 bases align to TRBD2. V shed 0 bases and J 5 bases; nucleotides not matched to a gene: 7. Germline lookup yields CDR1 MNHEY and CDR2 SMNVEV (reference sequence). This CDR3 is 16 amino acids long. This CDR3 is CASSLSILATHNEQFF. The CDR3 DNA reads TGTGCCAGCAGTTTATCCATACTAGCGACTCACAATGAGCAGTTCTTC.

The V and J genes are TRBV7-9 and TRBJ2-1, with 11 nucleotides matching TRBD2. Trimming took 5 bases from V and 8 from J; bases not matched to a gene: 8. CDR3 length equals 15 residues. From germline, CDR1 is SEHNR and CDR2 FQNEAQ (reference sequence). The CDR3 loop is CASSELAGDPYEQFF. CDR3 DNA: TGTGCCAGCAGCGAACTAGCGGGAGATCCCTATGAGCAGTTCTTC. Full variable domain (outside the CDR3, taken from reference TRBV7-9 and TRBJ2-1): DTGVSQNPRHKITKRGQNVTFRCDPISEHNRLYWYRQTLGQGPEFLTYFQNEAQLEKSRLLSDRFSAERPKGSFSTLEIQRTEQGDSAMYLCASSELAGDPYEQFFGPGTRLTVL.

A note on this clone: The sample has other DNA sequences that encode this CDR3 too. The chain uses TRBV5-1 and TRBJ1-5; no firm D call. Germline values: CDR1 SGHRS, CDR2 YFSETQ. Deletions cut 0 bases from V and 4 bases from J, with 5 bases between. The CDR3 consists of 13 residues. The CDR3 region has the DNA TGCGCCAGCAGCTTGGATGGGAATCAGCCCCAGCATTTT. Protein: CASSLDGNQPQHF.

CDR3 in DNA: TGTGCCAGCAGCGTAGACGGCGGGACTGGCCCCTACGAGCAGTACTTC. Translated, it gives CASSVDGGTGPYEQYF. This chain joins TRBV9 and TRBJ2-7; D possibly corresponds to TRBD2 (6 bases). The germline CDR1 and CDR2 sequences are SGDLS and YYNGEE. The CDR3 consists of 16 residues. V dropped 0 bases and J dropped 2 bases, with 15 bases sitting between them.

The genes are TRBV4-2 and TRBJ2-1, with 9 bases that match TRBD2. Germline V gene lookup returns CDR1 LGHNA and CDR2 YNFKEQ. V lost 1 base, J lost 8 bases, and 9 bases stayed unmatched. This CDR3 region has 16 residues. The CDR3 DNA is TGTGCCAGCAGCCAAGGATTAGCGGGGGAGAGGGATGAGCAGTTCTTC. Translating gives CASSQGLAGERDEQFF.

This clone has more than one count but fewer than ten. This sequence joins TRBV4-3 and TRBJ2-5, with D perhaps assigned TRBD1 or TRBD2 (6 bases each). The germline gives CDR1 LGHNA, CDR2 YSLEER. V lost 4 bases and J lost 2, with 23 bases in between. The CDR3 consists of 18 residues. Here the CDR3 reads CASSPTWKGGGGQETQYF. In DNA form, the CDR3 reads TGCGCCAGCAGCCCAACCTGGAAGGGGGGAGGAGGTCAAGAGACCCAGTACTTC.

The V gene is TRBV7-9, the J gene TRBJ2-2, with 9 bases that match TRBD2. V gave up 2 bases and J gave up 2 bases; unmatched junction bases: 3. Per the germline V gene, CDR1 is SEHNR and CDR2 is FQNEAQ (reference sequence). This CDR3 comprises 16 residues. The CDR3 region is CASSLRLAENTGELFF. The CDR3 region has the DNA TGTGCCAGCAGCTTAAGACTAGCGGAAAACACCGGGGAGCTGTTTTTT.

V is TRBV9 and J is TRBJ2-1, with no clear D. Germline CDR1 SGDLS, CDR2 YYNGEE. CDR3 length: 15 amino acids. V was cut by 1 base and J by 9 bases, with 17 bases left in between. CDR3 in DNA: TGTGCCAGCAGCGTACGCCCGGATATACAAGGTGAGCAGTTCTTC. Translation gives CASSVRPDIQGEQFF. Full variable domain (rest looked up from reference TRBV9 and TRBJ2-1): DSGVTQTPKHLITATGQRVTLRCSPRSGDLSVYWYQQSLDQGLQFLIQYYNGEERAKGNILERFSAQQFPDLHSELNLSSLELGDSALYFCASSVRPDIQGEQFFGPGTRLTVL.

CDR3 sequence reads: CASSQDSLASGRRTDTQYF. CDR3 in DNA: TGTGCCAGCAGCCAAGATTCGTTGGCTAGCGGGAGAAGGACAGATACGCAGTATTTT. This chain joins TRBV4-2 and TRBJ2-3, with 10 bases aligning to TRBD2. CDR3 size: 19 residues. Per germline, CDR1 LGHNA and CDR2 YNFKEQ. Germline trimming cut 0 bases from V and 3 bases from J; bases unmatched to any gene: 12.

The chain employs TRBV7-8 and TRBJ2-2; 9 bases are shared with TRBD2. This CDR3 is 16 amino acids long. Germline V gene data show CDR1 as SGHVS and CDR2 as FQNEAQ. After removal of 1 base from V and 5 bases from J, the junction contained 5 bases not matched to a gene. The CDR3 nucleotides read TGTGCCAGCAGCTTAGAGAGCCTAGCGGGGACCGGGGAGCTGTTTTTT. Its protein is CASSLESLAGTGELFF.

In DNA form, the CDR3 reads TGTGCCATCAGTGAGGGGCCCGGACGTGACCCCACCATATATTTT. This encodes CAISEGPGRDPTIYF. The J gene is TRBJ1-3, the V gene TRBV10-3; D is undetermined. Germline V lookup: CDR1 ENHRY, CDR2 SYGVKD. V gave up 2 bases and J gave up 9 bases, with 17 bases separating them. CDR3 length: 15 amino acids.

The sample holds a few counts of this clone. This chain connects TRBV5-1 to TRBJ1-1; 10 bases agree with TRBD1. This CDR3 region has 15 residues. Germline V CDR1 and CDR2: SGHRS, YFSETQ. Trimming removed 4 bases from V and 6 bases from J; junction bases left unmatched: 9. This CDR3 reads CASSRRTGGESEAFF. CDR3 coding DNA: TGCGCCAGCAGCCGGCGGACAGGGGGAGAGTCTGAAGCTTTCTTT. The full variable domain, with the rest looked up from reference TRBV5-1 and TRBJ1-1, is KAGVTQTPRYLIKTRGQQVTLSCSPISGHRSVSWYQQTPGQGLQFLFEYFSETQRNKGNFPGRFSGRQFSNSRSEMNVSTLELGDSALYLCASSRRTGGESEAFFGQGTRLTVV.

This chain uses TRBV19 with TRBJ2-1, with TRBD2 matching 8 bases. Per germline, CDR1 LNHDA and CDR2 SQIVND (reference sequence). The CDR3 spans 17 residues. Trimming removed 2 bases from V and 8 bases from J; junction bases left unmatched: 14. CDR3 protein: CASSITAAGVQVYEQFF. For the CDR3, the DNA is TGTGCCAGTAGTATAACGGCAGCGGGAGTACAGGTTTATGAGCAGTTCTTC.

The chain links TRBV7-9 to TRBJ2-1; D ambiguous. Per the germline V gene, CDR1 is SEHNR and CDR2 is FQNEAQ (reference sequence). V was trimmed by 4 bases and J by 2 bases, leaving 12 bases between them. This CDR3 comprises 15 residues. CDR3 DNA sequence: TGTGCCAGCAGCTGGCACCTTGATGCCTACAATGAGCAGTTCTTC. As protein: CASSWHLDAYNEQFF.

This clone was picked up a small number of times. The J gene is TRBJ2-3, the V gene TRBV10-3, with a possible D match to TRBD2 (6 bases). Per germline, CDR1 ENHRY and CDR2 SYGVKD. The CDR3 spans 13 residues. V lost 7 bases and J 4 bases, leaving 12 bases between the germline ends. The CDR3 here is CAITAGTADTQYF. The CDR3 nucleotides read TGTGCCATCACAGCGGGTACGGCAGATACGCAGTATTTT.

This clone was detected only a few times. This chain links TRBV28 with TRBJ1-2; D is ambiguous. CDR1 and CDR2 (germline): MDHEN, SYDVKM. The CDR3 is 13 residues long. Trimming took off 2 bases at V and 2 bases at J, with 6 bases between the two ends. CDR3 coding DNA: TGTGCCAGCAGTTTACACGGGAACTATGGCTACACCTTC. This codes for CASSLHGNYGYTF.

This clone was recorded a few times. CDR3 DNA sequence: TGTGCCAGCAGTGAATACGGACAGGGGATTGACGAGCAGTACTTC. Residues: CASSEYGQGIDEQYF. The chain carries TRBV25-1 and TRBJ2-7; 9 nucleotides line up with TRBD1. The V gene's germline CDR1 is MGHDK and CDR2 SYGVNS. The CDR3 sequence is 15 residues long. J gave up 5 bases and V 0 bases, and 5 bases lay outside the gene matches.

This clone was picked up a small number of times. The chain links TRBV6-1 to TRBJ2-1; the D call may be TRBD1 or TRBD2 (5 bases each). The CDR3 contains 16 residues. Trimming took off 2 bases at V and 0 bases at J, with 11 bases between the two ends. Germline V CDR1 and CDR2: MNHNS, SASEGT. DNA for the CDR3: TGTGCCAGCAGTGAACGGGGCCTTGGCTCCTACAATGAGCAGTTCTTC. Protein: CASSERGLGSYNEQFF.

The chain is built from TRBV18 and TRBJ2-2; 7 nucleotides align to TRBD2. After removal of 3 bases from V and 6 bases from J, the junction contained 10 bases not matched to a gene. There are 16 residues in the CDR3. Per germline, CDR1 KGHSH and CDR2 LQKENI. CDR3 region: CASSPSGGSKSGELFF. The CDR3 DNA follows: TGTGCCAGCTCACCGTCTGGCGGGAGTAAATCCGGGGAGCTGTTTTTT.

This clone was recorded a few times. The chain joins TRBV5-6 to TRBJ2-3; 8 bases match TRBD2. V shed 4 bases, J shed 2 bases, and the junction held 9 bases outside the gene matches. This CDR3 is 16 amino acids long. Germline V lookup: CDR1 SGHDT, CDR2 YYEEEE. CDR3 DNA: TGTGCCAGCAGCGGAACCGAGCGGGGGACCACAGATACGCAGTATTTT. Encoded protein: CASSGTERGTTDTQYF.